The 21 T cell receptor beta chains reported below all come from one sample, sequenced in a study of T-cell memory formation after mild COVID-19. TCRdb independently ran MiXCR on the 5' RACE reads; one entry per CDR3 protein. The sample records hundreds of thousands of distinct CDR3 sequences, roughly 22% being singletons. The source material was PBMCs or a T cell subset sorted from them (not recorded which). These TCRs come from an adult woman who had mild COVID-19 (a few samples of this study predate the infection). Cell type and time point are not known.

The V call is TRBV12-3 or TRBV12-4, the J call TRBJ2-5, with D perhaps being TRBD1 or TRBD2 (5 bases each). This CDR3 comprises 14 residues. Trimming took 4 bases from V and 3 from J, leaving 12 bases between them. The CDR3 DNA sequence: TGTGCCAGCAGTTGGGACGGCCGTGAAGAGACCCAGTACTTC. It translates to CASSWDGREETQYF.

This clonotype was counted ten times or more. In DNA form, the CDR3 reads TGTGCCAGCAGCCCCGAAGGCCACGAGCAGTACTTC. It codes for CASSPEGHEQYF. The V and J genes are TRBV7-9 and TRBJ2-7; D call uncertain. The CDR3 is made up of 12 amino acids. Trimming removed 5 bases at V and 5 bases at J, with 10 bases between. The germline CDR1 and CDR2 sequences are SEHNR and FQNEAQ (reference sequence).

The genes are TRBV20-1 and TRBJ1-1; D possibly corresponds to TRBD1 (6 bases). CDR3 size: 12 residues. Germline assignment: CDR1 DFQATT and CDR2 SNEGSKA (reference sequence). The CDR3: CSARTVNTEAFF. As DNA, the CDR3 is TGCAGCGCCAGGACAGTGAACACTGAAGCTTTCTTT.

For the CDR3, the DNA is TGCGCCAGCAGCAATATTGGGGAAGATACGCAGTATTTT. This codes for CASSNIGEDTQYF. The chain has TRBV5-1 and TRBJ2-3, with no clear D. In germline, CDR1 is SGHRS, CDR2 YFSETQ. CDR3 size: 13 residues. V shed 4 bases and J shed 5 bases, with 11 bases lying between them.

The CDR3: CASSLRPTAGELFF. DNA for the CDR3: TGTGCCAGCAGTTTAAGGCCCACGGCCGGGGAGCTGTTTTTT. The V and J genes are TRBV12-3 or TRBV12-4 and TRBJ2-2, with unresolved D. The CDR3 is made up of 14 amino acids. V lost 2 bases, J lost 6 bases, and 10 bases lay in between.

In DNA, the CDR3 is TGTGCCAGCAGCTTAGGGGGCGGAACTAATGAAAAACTGTTTTTT. Translation: CASSLGGGTNEKLFF. The chain uses TRBV7-6 and TRBJ1-4; possible D gene TRBD1, 5 bases. The CDR3 extends over 15 amino acids. Germline CDR1 SGHVS, CDR2 FNYEAQ. Trimming took 1 base from V and 1 from J, leaving 7 bases between them.

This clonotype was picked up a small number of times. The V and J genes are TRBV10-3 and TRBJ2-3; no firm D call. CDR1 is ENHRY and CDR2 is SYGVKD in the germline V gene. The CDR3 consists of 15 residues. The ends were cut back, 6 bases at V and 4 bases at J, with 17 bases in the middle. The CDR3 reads CAIRAVDKQADTQYF. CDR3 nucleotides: TGTGCCATCAGAGCAGTAGATAAGCAAGCAGATACGCAGTATTTT.

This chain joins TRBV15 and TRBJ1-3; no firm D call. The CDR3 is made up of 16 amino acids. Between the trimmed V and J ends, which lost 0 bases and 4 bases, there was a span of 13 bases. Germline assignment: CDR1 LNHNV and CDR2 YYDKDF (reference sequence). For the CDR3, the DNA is TGTGCCACCAGCAGAGATTTGGCCACCCGAGGAAACACCATATATTTT. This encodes CATSRDLATRGNTIYF.

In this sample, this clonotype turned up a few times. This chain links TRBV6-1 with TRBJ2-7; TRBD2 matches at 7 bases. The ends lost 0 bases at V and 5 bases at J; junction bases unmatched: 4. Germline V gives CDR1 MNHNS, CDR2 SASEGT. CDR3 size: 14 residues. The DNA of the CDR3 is TGTGCCAGCAGTGAAGCGCTCGCGGGAGACGAGCAGTACTTC. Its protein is CASSEALAGDEQYF.

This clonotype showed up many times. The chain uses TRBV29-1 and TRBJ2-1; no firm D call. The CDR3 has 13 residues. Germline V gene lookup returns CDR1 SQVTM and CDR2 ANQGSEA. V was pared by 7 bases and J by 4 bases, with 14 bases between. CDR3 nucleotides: TGCAGCGGCGTCGGCCCAGATTACAATGAGCAGTTCTTC. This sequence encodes CSGVGPDYNEQFF.

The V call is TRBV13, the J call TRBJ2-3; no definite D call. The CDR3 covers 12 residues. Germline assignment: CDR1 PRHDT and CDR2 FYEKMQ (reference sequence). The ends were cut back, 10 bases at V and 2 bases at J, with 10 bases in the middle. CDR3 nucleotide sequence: TGTGCCACCTTCGTAGCCACAGATACGCAGTATTTT. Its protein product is CATFVATDTQYF. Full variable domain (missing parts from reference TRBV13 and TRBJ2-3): AAGVIQSPRHLIKEKRETATLKCYPIPRHDTVYWYQQGPGQDPQFLISFYEKMQSDKGSIPDRFSAQQFSDYHSELNMSSLELGDSALYFCATFVATDTQYFGPGTRLTVL.

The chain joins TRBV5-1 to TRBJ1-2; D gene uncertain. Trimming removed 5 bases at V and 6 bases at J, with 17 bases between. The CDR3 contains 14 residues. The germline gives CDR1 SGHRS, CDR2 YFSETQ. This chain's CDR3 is CASRSSSGENGYTF. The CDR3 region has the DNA TGCGCCAGCAGGAGCTCCTCGGGAGAGAATGGCTACACCTTC. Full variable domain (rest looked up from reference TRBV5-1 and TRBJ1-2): KAGVTQTPRYLIKTRGQQVTLSCSPISGHRSVSWYQQTPGQGLQFLFEYFSETQRNKGNFPGRFSGRQFSNSRSEMNVSTLELGDSALYLCASRSSSGENGYTFGSGTRLTVV.

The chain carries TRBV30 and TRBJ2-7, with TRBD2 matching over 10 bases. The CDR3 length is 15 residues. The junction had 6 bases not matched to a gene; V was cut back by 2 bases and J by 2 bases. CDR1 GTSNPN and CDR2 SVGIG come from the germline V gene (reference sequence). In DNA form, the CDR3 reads TGTGCCTGGAGTTGGACTAGCGGATATGCCTACGAGCAGTACTTC. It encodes CAWSWTSGYAYEQYF. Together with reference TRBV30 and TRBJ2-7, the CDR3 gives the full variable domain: SQTIHQWPATLVQPVGSPLSLECTVEGTSNPNLYWYRQAAGRGLQLLFYSVGIGQISSEVPQNLSASRPQDRQFILSSKKLLLSDSGFYLCAWSWTSGYAYEQYFGPGTRLTVT.

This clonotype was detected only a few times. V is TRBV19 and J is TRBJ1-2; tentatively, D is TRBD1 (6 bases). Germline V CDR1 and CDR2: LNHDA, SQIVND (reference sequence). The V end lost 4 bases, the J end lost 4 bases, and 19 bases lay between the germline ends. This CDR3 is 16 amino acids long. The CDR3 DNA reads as TGTGCCAGTAGTACCAGCAAGGGACAAGGTTTCTATGGCTACACCTTC. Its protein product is CASSTSKGQGFYGYTF.

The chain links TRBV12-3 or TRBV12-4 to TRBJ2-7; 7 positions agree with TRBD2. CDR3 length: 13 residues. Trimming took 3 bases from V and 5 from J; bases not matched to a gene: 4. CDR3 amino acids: CASSLAGANEQYF. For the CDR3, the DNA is TGTGCCAGCAGTTTGGCGGGAGCGAACGAGCAGTACTTC.

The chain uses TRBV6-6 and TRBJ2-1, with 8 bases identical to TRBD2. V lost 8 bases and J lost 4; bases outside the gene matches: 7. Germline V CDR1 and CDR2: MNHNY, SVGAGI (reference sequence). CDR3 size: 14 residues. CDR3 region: CASSPTSDYNEQFF. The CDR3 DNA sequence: TGTGCCAGCTCCCCGACTAGCGATTACAATGAGCAGTTCTTC.

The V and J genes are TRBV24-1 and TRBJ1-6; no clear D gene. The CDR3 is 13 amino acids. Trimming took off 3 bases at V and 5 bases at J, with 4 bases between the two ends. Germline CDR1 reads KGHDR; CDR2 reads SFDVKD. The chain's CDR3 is CATSDENNSPLHF. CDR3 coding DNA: TGTGCCACCAGTGATGAAAATAATTCACCCCTCCACTTT.

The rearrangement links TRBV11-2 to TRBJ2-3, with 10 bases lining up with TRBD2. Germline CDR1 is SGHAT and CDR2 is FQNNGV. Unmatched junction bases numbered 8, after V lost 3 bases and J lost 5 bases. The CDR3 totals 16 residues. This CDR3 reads CASSLGGLAGVDTQYF. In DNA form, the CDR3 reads TGTGCCAGCAGCTTGGGTGGGCTAGCGGGAGTAGATACGCAGTATTTT.

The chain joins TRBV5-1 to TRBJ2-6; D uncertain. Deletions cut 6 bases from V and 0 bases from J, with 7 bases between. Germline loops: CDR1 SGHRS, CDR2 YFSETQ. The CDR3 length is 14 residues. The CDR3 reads CASTTTSGANVLTF. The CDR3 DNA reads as TGCGCCAGCACAACAACCTCTGGGGCCAACGTCCTGACTTTC.

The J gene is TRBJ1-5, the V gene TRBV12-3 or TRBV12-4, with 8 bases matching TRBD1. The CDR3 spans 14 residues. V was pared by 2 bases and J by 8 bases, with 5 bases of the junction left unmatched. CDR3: CASSLTGGGEPQHF. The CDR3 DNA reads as TGTGCCAGCAGTTTAACAGGGGGTGGGGAGCCCCAGCATTTT.

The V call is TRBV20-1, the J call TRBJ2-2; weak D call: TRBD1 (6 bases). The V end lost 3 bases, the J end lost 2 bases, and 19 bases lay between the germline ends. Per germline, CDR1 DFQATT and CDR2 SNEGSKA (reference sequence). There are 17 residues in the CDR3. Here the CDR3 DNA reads TGCAGTGCTAGCGCTTTGACAGGCCGGGGAAACACCGGGGAGCTGTTTTTT. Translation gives CSASALTGRGNTGELFF.